What follows are 17 T cell receptor beta chains derived from one specimen sequenced in a study of T cells after yellow fever vaccination. From the 5' RACE reads, TCRdb called clonotypes with MiXCR, one entry per CDR3 protein. The sample yields 300,000 to 400,000 distinct CDR3 sequences, about 6% seen once. Here the sequenced sample was PBMCs, taken 5 days after the yellow fever booster vaccination. Receptors were obtained from a man aged 30-40 years who received the YFV17D yellow fever vaccine.

This clonotype was counted many times. The chain combines TRBV12-3 or TRBV12-4 with TRBJ2-5, with D uncertain. The V and J ends lost 5 bases and 1 base respectively, with 11 bases between them. CDR3 length equals 14 residues. The CDR3: CASSPGVPQETQYF. CDR3 nucleotides: TGTGCCAGCAGTCCCGGAGTTCCCCAAGAGACCCAGTACTTC.

The table lists this clonotype with a few counts. The chain has TRBV9 and TRBJ2-1; perhaps TRBD2 as D (8 bases). This CDR3 has 16 amino acids. Germline CDR1 and CDR2: SGDLS and YYNGEE. Trimming shortened V by 3 bases and J by 1 base, and 14 bases separated the two germline ends. CDR3 DNA sequence: TGTGCCAGCAGCGGAATAGCGGGACAGTCCTACAATGAGCAGTTCTTC. It specifies CASSGIAGQSYNEQFF.

V is TRBV6-1 and J is TRBJ1-4; D not resolved. This CDR3 has 15 amino acids. Per germline, CDR1 MNHNS and CDR2 SASEGT. The V end was cut by 8 bases, the J end by 0 bases, with 13 bases between. The CDR3 spells CASGNPGSTNEKLFF. The DNA of the CDR3 is TGTGCCAGCGGAAATCCGGGGTCAACTAATGAAAAACTGTTTTTT.

This clonotype was picked up many times. For the CDR3, the DNA is TGCGCCAGCAGGGACGACAGGGGCGACGGGGAGCTGTTTTTT. This sequence encodes CASRDDRGDGELFF. The chain recombines TRBV5-1 with TRBJ2-2, with 8 bases fitting TRBD1. V was pared by 5 bases and J by 7 bases, with 7 bases of the junction left unmatched. Per germline, CDR1 SGHRS and CDR2 YFSETQ. This CDR3 has 14 residues. The full variable domain, rest sourced from reference TRBV5-1 and TRBJ2-2, is KAGVTQTPRYLIKTRGQQVTLSCSPISGHRSVSWYQQTPGQGLQFLFEYFSETQRNKGNFPGRFSGRQFSNSRSEMNVSTLELGDSALYLCASRDDRGDGELFFGEGSRLTVL.

This clonotype was seen more than once but under ten times. This chain links TRBV5-1 with TRBJ2-5, with D perhaps being TRBD1 or TRBD2 (6 bases each). This CDR3 is built from 14 residues. Trimming cost V 6 bases and J 2 bases, with 14 bases left between them. Looked up from germline, CDR1 is SGHRS and CDR2 is YFSETQ. The CDR3 reads CASKPGAPQETQYF. The CDR3 nucleotides read TGCGCCAGCAAACCGGGGGCACCTCAAGAGACCCAGTACTTC.

V gene TRBV2 combines with J gene TRBJ1-2; TRBD1 might be the D (5 bases). Germline V gene sequence: CDR1 SNHLY, CDR2 FYNNEI. The CDR3 is 13 residues long. With 8 bases removed from V and 2 bases from J, the gap between germline ends came to 12 bases. This CDR3 reads CASGDSLNYGYTF. The CDR3 DNA reads TGTGCCAGCGGGGACTCTTTAAACTATGGCTACACCTTC.

This clonotype was seen ten or more times. The genes are TRBV24-1 and TRBJ2-3; 7 nucleotides line up with TRBD1. The CDR3 loop spans 15 amino acids. J lost 4 bases, V lost 3 bases, and 6 bases had no gene match. CDR1 is KGHDR and CDR2 is SFDVKD in the germline V gene. CDR3 DNA: TGTGCCACCAGTGATCCTTTACAGGGGCCAGATACGCAGTATTTT. Translation gives CATSDPLQGPDTQYF.

V usage is TRBV7-9 and J usage is TRBJ2-5; D perhaps matches TRBD2 (5 bases). The CDR3 runs 13 residues. V lost 3 bases, J lost 3 bases, and 8 bases lay in between. The germline V gene encodes CDR1 SEHNR and CDR2 FQNEAQ (reference sequence). The CDR3 sequence is CASSLDGKETQYF. CDR3 sequence (DNA): TGTGCCAGCAGCTTGGACGGGAAAGAGACCCAGTACTTC. Filled out from reference TRBV7-9 and TRBJ2-5, the complete variable domain reads DTGVSQNPRHKITKRGQNVTFRCDPISEHNRLYWYRQTLGQGPEFLTYFQNEAQLEKSRLLSDRFSAERPKGSFSTLEIQRTEQGDSAMYLCASSLDGKETQYFGPGTRLLVL.

This clonotype was observed a handful of times. This rearrangement joins TRBV15 to TRBJ2-2; D is uncertain. Germline V lookup: CDR1 LNHNV, CDR2 YYDKDF (reference sequence). The CDR3 consists of 13 residues. V was shortened by 7 bases and J by 4 bases, with 10 bases between the two germline ends. The CDR3 bases are TGTGCCACCAATCTAGGCCGCACCGGGGAGCTGTTTTTT. It encodes CATNLGRTGELFF.

V usage is TRBV20-1 and J usage is TRBJ2-7; no reliable D call. Per germline, CDR1 DFQATT and CDR2 SNEGSKA (reference sequence). The V gene lost 4 bases and the J gene lost 2 bases, with 6 bases spanning the gap. The CDR3 is 11 residues long. The CDR3 coding sequence is TGCAGTGCTATGGGGACCTACGAGCAGTACTTC. This codes for CSAMGTYEQYF.

This clonotype was detected a few times. The chain couples TRBV11-2 to TRBJ2-6; D unclear. The CDR3 extends over 15 amino acids. CDR1 and CDR2 (germline): SGHAT, FQNNGV. Between the trimmed V and J ends, which lost 5 bases and 4 bases, there was a span of 12 bases. CDR3: CASSLRNGGANVLTF. The CDR3 DNA is TGTGCCAGCAGCCTACGAAACGGGGGGGCCAACGTCCTGACTTTC.

This clonotype appeared a few times. The chain links TRBV20-1 to TRBJ2-7, with a weak D call TRBD2 (5 bases). Germline loops: CDR1 DFQATT, CDR2 SNEGSKA (reference sequence). The CDR3 length is 12 residues. Deletions cut 6 bases from V and 2 bases from J, with 11 bases between. CDR3 coding DNA: TGCAGTGCCGGGCTAGCAGCCTACGAGCAGTACTTC. Translated, it gives CSAGLAAYEQYF.

This clonotype was detected a few times. CDR3 sequence (DNA): TGTGCCAGCAGCTCGACCCTCGGGACTAGCGGGTCCTACGAGCAGTACTTC. Its protein is CASSSTLGTSGSYEQYF. This chain uses TRBV4-2 with TRBJ2-7; TRBD2 aligns across 12 bases. The CDR3 consists of 17 residues. Germline V gives CDR1 LGHNA, CDR2 YNFKEQ. J was trimmed by 1 base and V by 5 bases; bases with no gene match: 9.

This clonotype was observed a handful of times. This sequence joins TRBV20-1 and TRBJ1-5; no reliable D call. The V gene lost 0 bases and the J gene lost 6 bases, with 6 bases spanning the gap. The CDR3 runs 12 residues. Germline CDR1 is DFQATT and CDR2 is SNEGSKA (reference sequence). The CDR3 nucleotides read TGCAGTGCTAGAGACTCGTCTCAGCCCCAGCATTTT. Its translation: CSARDSSQPQHF.

This clonotype was picked up many times. The V call is TRBV4-2, the J call TRBJ2-5; D is undetermined. The germline V and J ends were trimmed by 0 bases and 5 bases, with 7 bases remaining between them. The CDR3 consists of 13 residues. Germline V gives CDR1 LGHNA, CDR2 YNFKEQ. CDR3 sequence reads: CASSQELRETQYF. In DNA form, the CDR3 reads TGTGCCAGCAGCCAAGAGCTGCGGGAGACCCAGTACTTC.

This clonotype appeared many times. This chain uses TRBV7-2 with TRBJ1-1; D is undetermined. Trimming removed 1 base from V and 1 base from J, with 4 bases in between. The CDR3 contains 13 residues. The germline V gene encodes CDR1 SGHTA and CDR2 FQGNSA. The CDR3 nucleotides read TGTGCCAGCAGCTTAGTTGGGAACACTGAAGCTTTCTTT. Translated, it gives CASSLVGNTEAFF.

V usage is TRBV7-6 and J usage is TRBJ2-6; 7 bases line up with TRBD1. V lost 5 bases to trimming and J lost 0 bases; unmatched junction nucleotides: 4. This CDR3 is 16 amino acids long. Germline assignment: CDR1 SGHVS and CDR2 FNYEAQ. The CDR3 sequence is CASSPGTASGANVLTF. The CDR3 DNA sequence: TGTGCCAGCAGCCCCGGGACAGCCTCTGGGGCCAACGTCCTGACTTTC.